The 11 T cell receptor beta chains in this list originate from one sample, sequenced in a study of metastatic and nonmetastatic thyroid tumors (dated by TCRdb to 2018 to 2020). Libraries were made using PCR. The data were produced on an Illumina HiSeq 4000. The public reads were run again by TCRdb, first through fastp at Q25 and then through MiXCR, and only productive beta chains were kept. The sample contains about 16,000 clones, under 40% of them found a single time. More than 10% of the sample is in the top ten clones. No treatment had been received by any patient before thyroid surgery. The specimen was tumor tissue. These receptors were collected from a male donor with papillary thyroid cancer or a benign thyroid nodule (not recorded which). Some clones in this sample may be carry-over from other donors' samples.

This chain joins TRBV30 and TRBJ1-2; D gene ambiguous. Germline CDR1 is GTSNPN and CDR2 is SVGIG (reference sequence). The V end was cut by 5 bases, the J end by 8 bases, with 15 bases between. This CDR3 has 12 residues. The CDR3 DNA follows: TGTGCCTGGGAGACGTCACGGGAAGGCTACACCTTC. It is translated as CAWETSREGYTF. Using reference TRBV30 and TRBJ1-2 for the parts outside the CDR3, the full variable domain is SQTIHQWPATLVQPVGSPLSLECTVEGTSNPNLYWYRQAAGRGLQLLFYSVGIGQISSEVPQNLSASRPQDRQFILSSKKLLLSDSGFYLCAWETSREGYTFGSGTRLTVV.

The chain uses TRBV5-1 and TRBJ2-1; 10 positions match TRBD2. Germline assignment: CDR1 SGHRS and CDR2 YFSETQ. The CDR3 extends over 16 amino acids. After removal of 4 bases from V and 5 bases from J, the junction contained 9 bases not matched to a gene. The CDR3 sequence is CASSTTPSGGNNEQFF. DNA for the CDR3: TGCGCCAGCAGCACCACCCCTAGCGGGGGAAACAATGAGCAGTTCTTC.

The chain couples TRBV28 to TRBJ2-7, with D possibly being TRBD2 (5 bases). CDR1 is MDHEN and CDR2 is SYDVKM in the germline V gene. The CDR3 contains 14 residues. V dropped 5 bases and J dropped 3 bases, with 14 bases sitting between them. CDR3 in amino acids: CASSPRVGDYEQYF. For the CDR3, the DNA is TGTGCCAGCAGTCCCCGGGTCGGGGACTACGAGCAGTACTTC.

This clone appeared many times. The gene calls are TRBV20-1 and TRBJ2-1; D possibly corresponds to TRBD2 (6 bases). The CDR3 has 14 residues. The V end lost 5 bases, the J end lost 3 bases, and 14 bases lay between the germline ends. Germline assignment: CDR1 DFQATT and CDR2 SNEGSKA (reference sequence). Here the CDR3 DNA reads TGCAGTGCTCTTTCCGGGACTCGCTACAATGAGCAGTTCTTC. It encodes CSALSGTRYNEQFF.

The CDR3 coding sequence is TGTGCCAGTAGTTCGCCGTATGGCTACACCTTC. As protein: CASSSPYGYTF. The V call is TRBV19, the J call TRBJ1-2; the D is unclear. CDR1 and CDR2 (germline): LNHDA, SQIVND (reference sequence). CDR3 size: 11 residues. V shed 5 bases and J shed 5 bases, with 6 bases lying between them.

This clone was detected only a few times. At one end the junction does not follow the germline gene, possibly because of a read error. J is TRBJ2-2 and V is TRBV12-3 or TRBV12-4, with 11 bases lining up with TRBD2. The CDR3 sequence is 15 residues long. The CDR3 DNA reads as TGTGCCATCAGTTCTAGCGGGAGGTCTATCGGGGAGCTGTTTTTT. This gives the protein CAISSSGRSIGELFF.

V gene TRBV30 combines with J gene TRBJ2-7, with D unclear. The germline V gene has CDR1 GTSNPN and CDR2 SVGIG (reference sequence). Trimming took 3 bases from V and 0 from J, leaving 12 bases between them. The CDR3 is made up of 14 amino acids. The CDR3, as DNA: TGTGCCTGGAGCTCCGGCGGAGACTCCTACGAGCAGTACTTC. Residues: CAWSSGGDSYEQYF. The whole variable domain, filled in from reference TRBV30 and TRBJ2-7, reads SQTIHQWPATLVQPVGSPLSLECTVEGTSNPNLYWYRQAAGRGLQLLFYSVGIGQISSEVPQNLSASRPQDRQFILSSKKLLLSDSGFYLCAWSSGGDSYEQYFGPGTRLTVT.

The CDR3 protein is CATSSDSPSTGLNTGELFF. CDR3 DNA: TGTGCCACCAGTTCAGATAGTCCCTCTACAGGTCTTAACACCGGGGAGCTGTTTTTT. The genes are TRBV15 and TRBJ2-2; possibly TRBD1 for D (5 bases). Germline V gene lookup returns CDR1 LNHNV and CDR2 YYDKDF (reference sequence). V lost 6 bases and J lost 2, with 25 bases in between. The CDR3 loop spans 19 amino acids.

In its sample, this clone was seen many times. It may be a read error: a sequence one base away is much more abundant. The chain has TRBV10-1 and TRBJ2-1, with 14 bases matching TRBD2. Germline V gene sequence: CDR1 WNHNN, CDR2 SYGVQD (reference sequence). The CDR3 has 18 residues. The CDR3 DNA reads as TGCGCCGGCAGTGACCCATCCGGGACTAGCGGGGGCTACAATGAGCAGTTCTTC. This gives the protein CAGSDPSGTSGGYNEQFF.

By frequency in the sample, this clone is medium-sized. This sequence joins TRBV24-1 and TRBJ2-1, with 14 positions matching TRBD2. Germline V CDR1 and CDR2: KGHDR, SFDVKD. Trimming removed 2 bases from V and 8 bases from J; junction bases left unmatched: 4. The CDR3 consists of 16 residues. The DNA for the CDR3 is TGTGCCACCAGTGATTGGGGGACTAGCGGGAGCGATGAGCAGTTCTTC. This gives the protein CATSDWGTSGSDEQFF.

This clone is medium-sized within its sample. The V and J genes are TRBV2 and TRBJ2-3; a possible D gene is TRBD1 (5 bases). The CDR3 runs to 17 residues. Germline V gene lookup returns CDR1 SNHLY and CDR2 FYNNEI. V dropped 3 bases and J dropped 2 bases, with 18 bases sitting between them. CDR3 nucleotide sequence: TGTGCCAGCAGTGAGTTATCAGGGCGAACACACACAGATACGCAGTATTTT. It yields the protein CASSELSGRTHTDTQYF.